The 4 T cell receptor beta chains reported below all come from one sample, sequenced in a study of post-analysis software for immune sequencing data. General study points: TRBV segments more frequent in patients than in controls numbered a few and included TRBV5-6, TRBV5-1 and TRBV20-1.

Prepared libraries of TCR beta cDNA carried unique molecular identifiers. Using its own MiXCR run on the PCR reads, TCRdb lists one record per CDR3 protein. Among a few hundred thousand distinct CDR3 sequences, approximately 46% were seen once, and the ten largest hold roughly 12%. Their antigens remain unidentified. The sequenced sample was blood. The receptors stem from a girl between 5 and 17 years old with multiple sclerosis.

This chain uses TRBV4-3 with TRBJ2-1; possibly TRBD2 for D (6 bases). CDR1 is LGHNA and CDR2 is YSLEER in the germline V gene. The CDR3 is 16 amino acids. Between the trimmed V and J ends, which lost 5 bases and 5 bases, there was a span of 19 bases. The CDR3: CASSAPGLLFDNEQFF. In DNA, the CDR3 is TGCGCCAGCAGCGCACCGGGACTCCTTTTCGACAATGAGCAGTTCTTC.

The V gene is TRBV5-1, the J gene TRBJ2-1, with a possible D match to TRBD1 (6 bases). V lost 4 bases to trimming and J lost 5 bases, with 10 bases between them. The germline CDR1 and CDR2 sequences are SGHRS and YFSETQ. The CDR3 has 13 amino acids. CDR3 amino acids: CASSRGQNNEQFF. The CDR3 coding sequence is TGCGCCAGCAGCCGCGGACAGAACAATGAGCAGTTCTTC.

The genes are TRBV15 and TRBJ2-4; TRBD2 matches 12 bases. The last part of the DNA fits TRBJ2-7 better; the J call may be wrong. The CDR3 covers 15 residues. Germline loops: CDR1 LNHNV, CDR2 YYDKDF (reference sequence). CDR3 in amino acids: CATSTRTSGTSEQYF. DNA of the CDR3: TGTGCCACCAGCACACGGACTAGCGGGACGTCCGAGCAGTACTTC.

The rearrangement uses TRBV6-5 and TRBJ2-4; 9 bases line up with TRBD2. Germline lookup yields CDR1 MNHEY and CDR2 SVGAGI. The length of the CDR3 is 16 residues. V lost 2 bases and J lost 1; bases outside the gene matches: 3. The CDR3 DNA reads TGTGCCAGCAGTTACAGCGGGGGGCATGCCAAAAACATTCAGTACTTC. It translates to CASSYSGGHAKNIQYF.